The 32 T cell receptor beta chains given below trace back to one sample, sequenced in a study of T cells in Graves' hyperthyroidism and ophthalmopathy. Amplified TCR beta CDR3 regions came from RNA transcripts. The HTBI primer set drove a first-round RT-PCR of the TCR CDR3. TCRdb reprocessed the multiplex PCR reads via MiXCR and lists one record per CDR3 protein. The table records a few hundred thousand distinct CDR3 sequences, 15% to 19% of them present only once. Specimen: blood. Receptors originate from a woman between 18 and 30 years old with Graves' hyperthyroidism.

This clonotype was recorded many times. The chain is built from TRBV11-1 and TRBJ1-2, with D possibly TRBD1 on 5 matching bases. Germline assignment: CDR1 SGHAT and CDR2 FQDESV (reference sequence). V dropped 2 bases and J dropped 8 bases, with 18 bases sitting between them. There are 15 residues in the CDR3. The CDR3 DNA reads TGTGCCAGCAGCTTAAGCAGGGAAGAACTAACGGGCTACACCTTC. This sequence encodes CASSLSREELTGYTF.

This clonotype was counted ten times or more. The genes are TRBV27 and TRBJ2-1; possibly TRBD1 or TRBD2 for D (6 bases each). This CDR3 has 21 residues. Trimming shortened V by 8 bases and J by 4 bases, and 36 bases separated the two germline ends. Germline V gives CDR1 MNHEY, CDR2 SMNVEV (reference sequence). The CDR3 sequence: CASGGGRGYSKGGDWYNEQFF. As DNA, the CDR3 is TGTGCCAGCGGAGGAGGGAGAGGTTACTCTAAGGGGGGAGATTGGTACAATGAGCAGTTCTTC.

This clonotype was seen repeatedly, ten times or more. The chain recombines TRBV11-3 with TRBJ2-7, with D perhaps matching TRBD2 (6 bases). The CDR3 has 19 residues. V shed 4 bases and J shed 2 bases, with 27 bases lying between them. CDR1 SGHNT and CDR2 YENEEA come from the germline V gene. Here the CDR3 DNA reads TGTGCCAGCAGCTCCGAGGGTTGGTGGAACCGGGAGCTAACCTACGAGCAGTACTTC. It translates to CASSSEGWWNRELTYEQYF.

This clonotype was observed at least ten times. This CDR3 is CASSPGTGSRRYTF. The CDR3 DNA reads as TGTGCCAGCAGCCCTGGGACAGGGAGTCGTCGCTACACCTTC. The V and J genes are TRBV3-1 and TRBJ1-2; the match to TRBD1 covers 9 bases. Per the germline V gene, CDR1 is LGHDT and CDR2 is YNNKEL (reference sequence). The V segment lost 4 bases and the J segment 9 bases; nucleotides outside the gene matches: 9. CDR3 length: 14 residues.

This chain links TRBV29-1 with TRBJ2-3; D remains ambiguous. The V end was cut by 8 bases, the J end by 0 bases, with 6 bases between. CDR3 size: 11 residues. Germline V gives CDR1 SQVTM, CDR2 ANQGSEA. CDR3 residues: CSLSSTDTQYF. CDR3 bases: TGCAGCCTTTCGAGCACAGATACGCAGTATTTT.

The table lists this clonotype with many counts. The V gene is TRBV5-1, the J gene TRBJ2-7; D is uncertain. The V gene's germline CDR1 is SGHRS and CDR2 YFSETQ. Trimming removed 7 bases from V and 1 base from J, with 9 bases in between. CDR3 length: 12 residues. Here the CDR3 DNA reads TGCGCCAGCGGGCCGGGTTCCTACGAGCAGTACTTC. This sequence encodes CASGPGSYEQYF. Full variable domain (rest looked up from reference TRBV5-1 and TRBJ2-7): KAGVTQTPRYLIKTRGQQVTLSCSPISGHRSVSWYQQTPGQGLQFLFEYFSETQRNKGNFPGRFSGRQFSNSRSEMNVSTLELGDSALYLCASGPGSYEQYFGPGTRLTVT.

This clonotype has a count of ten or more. The CDR3 nucleotides are TGTGCCATCAGGCCGGGACAGGGGAATTCACCCCTCCACTTT. Its translation is CAIRPGQGNSPLHF. V gene TRBV10-3 combines with J gene TRBJ1-6; 10 positions agree with TRBD1. The CDR3 extends over 14 amino acids. CDR1 and CDR2 from the germline V gene are ENHRY and SYGVKD. J was trimmed by 7 bases and V by 6 bases; bases with no gene match: 3.

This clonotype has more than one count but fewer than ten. CDR3 DNA: TGTGCCAGCAGCCTTGGGGCTCGCACTAGCGGGACCGCCCCGGAGACCCAGTACTTC. As protein: CASSLGARTSGTAPETQYF. The chain joins TRBV7-9 to TRBJ2-5; 10 bases map to TRBD2. V lost 5 bases and J lost 5; bases outside the gene matches: 20. Germline V gene sequence: CDR1 SEHNR, CDR2 FQNEAQ (reference sequence). The CDR3 contains 19 residues.

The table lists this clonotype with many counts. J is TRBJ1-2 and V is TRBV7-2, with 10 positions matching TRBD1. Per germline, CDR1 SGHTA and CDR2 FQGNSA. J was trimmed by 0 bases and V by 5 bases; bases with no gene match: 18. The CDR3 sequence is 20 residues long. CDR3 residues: CASSIGTGEYHFRANYGYTF. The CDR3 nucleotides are TGTGCCAGCAGCATCGGGACAGGGGAGTACCACTTCAGGGCTAACTATGGCTACACCTTC.

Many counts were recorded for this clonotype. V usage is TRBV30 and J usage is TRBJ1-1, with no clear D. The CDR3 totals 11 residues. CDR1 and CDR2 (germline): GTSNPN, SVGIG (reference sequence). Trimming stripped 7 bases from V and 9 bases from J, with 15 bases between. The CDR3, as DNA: TGTGCCTCGCCCGTAGGAGGAAAAGCTTTCTTT. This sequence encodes CASPVGGKAFF. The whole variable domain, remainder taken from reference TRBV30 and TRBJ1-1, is SQTIHQWPATLVQPVGSPLSLECTVEGTSNPNLYWYRQAAGRGLQLLFYSVGIGQISSEVPQNLSASRPQDRQFILSSKKLLLSDSGFYLCASPVGGKAFFGQGTRLTVV.

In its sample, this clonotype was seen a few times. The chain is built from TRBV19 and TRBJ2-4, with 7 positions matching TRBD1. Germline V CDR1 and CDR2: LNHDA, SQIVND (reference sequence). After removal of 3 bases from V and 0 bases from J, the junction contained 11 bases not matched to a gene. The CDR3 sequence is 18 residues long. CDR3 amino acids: CASSIAHDRAIAKNIQYF. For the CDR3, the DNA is TGTGCCAGTAGTATTGCCCACGACAGGGCCATAGCCAAAAACATTCAGTACTTC.

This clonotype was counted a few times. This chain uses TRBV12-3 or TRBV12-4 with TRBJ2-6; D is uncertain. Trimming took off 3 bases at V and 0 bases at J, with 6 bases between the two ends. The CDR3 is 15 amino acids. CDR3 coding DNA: TGTGCCAGCAGTTTGACGAACTCTGGGGCCAACGTCCTGACTTTC. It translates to CASSLTNSGANVLTF.

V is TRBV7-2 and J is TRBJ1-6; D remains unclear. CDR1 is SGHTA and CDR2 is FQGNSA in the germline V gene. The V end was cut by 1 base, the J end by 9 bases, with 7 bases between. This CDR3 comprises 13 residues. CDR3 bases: TGTGCCAGCAGCTTAGGGTCAGTTTCACCCCTCCACTTT. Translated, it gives CASSLGSVSPLHF.

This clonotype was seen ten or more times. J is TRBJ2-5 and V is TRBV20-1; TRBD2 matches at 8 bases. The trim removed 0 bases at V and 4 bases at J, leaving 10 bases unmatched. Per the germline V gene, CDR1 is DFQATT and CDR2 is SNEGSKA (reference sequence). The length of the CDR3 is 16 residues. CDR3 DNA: TGCAGTGCTAGAGATCTCACGACTAGCGCGCTAGAGACCCAGTACTTC. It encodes CSARDLTTSALETQYF.

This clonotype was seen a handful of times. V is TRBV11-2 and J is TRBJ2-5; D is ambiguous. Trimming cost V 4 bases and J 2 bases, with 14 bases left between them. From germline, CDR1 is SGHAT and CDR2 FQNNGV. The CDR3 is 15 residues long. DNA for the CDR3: TGTGCCAGCAGCTCGCGGCCTTCCGAACAAGAGACCCAGTACTTC. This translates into CASSSRPSEQETQYF.

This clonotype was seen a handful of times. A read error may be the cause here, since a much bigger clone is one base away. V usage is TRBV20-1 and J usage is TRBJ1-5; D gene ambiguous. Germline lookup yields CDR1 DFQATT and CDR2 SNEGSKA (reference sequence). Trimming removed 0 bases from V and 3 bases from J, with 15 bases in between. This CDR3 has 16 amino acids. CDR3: CSARDRRALINQPQHF. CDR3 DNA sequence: TGCAGTGCTAGAGATAGGCGGGCTTTGATCAATCAGCCCCAGCATTTT.

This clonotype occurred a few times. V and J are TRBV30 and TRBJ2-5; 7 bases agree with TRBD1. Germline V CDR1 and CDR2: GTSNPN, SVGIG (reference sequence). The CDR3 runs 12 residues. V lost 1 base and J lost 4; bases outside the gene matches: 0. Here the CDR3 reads CAWSGQGETQYF. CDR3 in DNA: TGTGCCTGGAGTGGACAGGGAGAGACCCAGTACTTC.

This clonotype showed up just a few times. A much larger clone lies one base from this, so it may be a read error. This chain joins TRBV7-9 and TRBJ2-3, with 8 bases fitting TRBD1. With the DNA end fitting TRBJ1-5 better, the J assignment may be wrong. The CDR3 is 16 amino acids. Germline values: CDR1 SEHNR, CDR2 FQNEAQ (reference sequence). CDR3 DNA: TGTGCCAGCAGCTACGGATCAGGGGGCCTAACAGATACGCAGCATTTT. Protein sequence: CASSYGSGGLTDTQHF.

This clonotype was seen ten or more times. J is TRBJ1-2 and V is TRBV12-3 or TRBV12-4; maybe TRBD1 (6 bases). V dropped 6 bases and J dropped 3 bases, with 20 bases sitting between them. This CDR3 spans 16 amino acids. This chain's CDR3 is CASSRVQGKRHYGYTF. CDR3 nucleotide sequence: TGTGCCAGCAGCCGCGTACAGGGCAAGAGACACTATGGCTACACCTTC.

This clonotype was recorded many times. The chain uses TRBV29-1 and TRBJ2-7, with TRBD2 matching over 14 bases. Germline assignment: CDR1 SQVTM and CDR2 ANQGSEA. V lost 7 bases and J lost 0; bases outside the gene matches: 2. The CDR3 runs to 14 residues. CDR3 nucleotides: TGCAGCGCGGGGACTAGCGGGAGCTCCTACGAGCAGTACTTC. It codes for CSAGTSGSSYEQYF.

The CDR3 DNA sequence: TGTGCCATCAGTGGGGTGGCGATTAGCGCAAACAATGAGCAGTTCTTC. Translation: CAISGVAISANNEQFF. This chain uses TRBV10-3 with TRBJ2-1, with TRBD2 as a possible D gene (5 bases). V lost 4 bases to trimming and J lost 5 bases, with 18 bases between them. The germline V gene has CDR1 ENHRY and CDR2 SYGVKD. The CDR3 consists of 16 residues.

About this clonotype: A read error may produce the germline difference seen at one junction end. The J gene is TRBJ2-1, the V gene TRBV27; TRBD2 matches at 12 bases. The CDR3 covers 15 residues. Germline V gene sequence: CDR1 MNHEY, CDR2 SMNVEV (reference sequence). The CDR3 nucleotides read TGTGCCAACAGTTTGAGACTAGCGGGAGTACTGGAGCAGTTCTTC. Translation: CANSLRLAGVLEQFF.

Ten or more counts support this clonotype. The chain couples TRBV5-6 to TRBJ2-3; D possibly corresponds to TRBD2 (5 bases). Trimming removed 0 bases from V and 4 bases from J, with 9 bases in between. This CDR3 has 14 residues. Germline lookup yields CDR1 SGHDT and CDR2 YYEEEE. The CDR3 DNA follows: TGTGCCAGCAGCTTGGTGGGAGCCTCAGATACGCAGTATTTT. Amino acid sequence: CASSLVGASDTQYF.

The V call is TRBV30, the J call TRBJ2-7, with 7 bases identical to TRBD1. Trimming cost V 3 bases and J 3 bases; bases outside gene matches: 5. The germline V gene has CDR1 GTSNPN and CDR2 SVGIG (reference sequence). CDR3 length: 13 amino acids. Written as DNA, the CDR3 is TGTGCCTGGAGCAGACAGGGCTACTACGAGCAGTACTTC. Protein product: CAWSRQGYYEQYF.

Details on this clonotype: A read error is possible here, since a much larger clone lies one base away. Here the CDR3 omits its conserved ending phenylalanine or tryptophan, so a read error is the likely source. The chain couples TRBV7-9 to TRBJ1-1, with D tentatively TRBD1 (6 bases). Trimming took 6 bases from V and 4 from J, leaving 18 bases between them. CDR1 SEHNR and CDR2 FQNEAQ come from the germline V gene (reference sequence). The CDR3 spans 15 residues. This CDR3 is CASSYTNRVGTEAFS. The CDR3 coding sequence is TGTGCCAGCAGTTATACGAACAGGGTGGGCACTGAAGCTTTCTCT.

This chain's CDR3 is CASSSYTSTDTQYF. In DNA, the CDR3 is TGTGCCAGCAGCTCATATACGAGCACAGATACGCAGTATTTT. The rearrangement joins TRBV7-6 to TRBJ2-3; D remains ambiguous. CDR1 and CDR2 from the germline V gene are SGHVS and FNYEAQ. The CDR3 totals 14 residues. V lost 4 bases, J lost 0 bases, and 8 bases lay in between.

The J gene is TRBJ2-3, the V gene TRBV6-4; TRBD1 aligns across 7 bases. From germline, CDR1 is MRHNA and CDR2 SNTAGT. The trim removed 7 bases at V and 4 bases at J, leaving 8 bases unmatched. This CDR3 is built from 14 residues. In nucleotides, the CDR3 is TGTGCCAGCAACCCGACAGGGCTGGCAGATACGCAGTATTTT. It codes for CASNPTGLADTQYF.

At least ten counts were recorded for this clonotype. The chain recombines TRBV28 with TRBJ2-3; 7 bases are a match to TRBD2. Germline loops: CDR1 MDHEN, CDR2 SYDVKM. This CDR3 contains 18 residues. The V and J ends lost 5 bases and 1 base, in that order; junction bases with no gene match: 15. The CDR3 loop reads CASSPPLGGREGTDTQYF. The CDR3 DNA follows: TGTGCCAGCAGTCCACCCCTTGGTGGGAGGGAGGGCACAGATACGCAGTATTTT.

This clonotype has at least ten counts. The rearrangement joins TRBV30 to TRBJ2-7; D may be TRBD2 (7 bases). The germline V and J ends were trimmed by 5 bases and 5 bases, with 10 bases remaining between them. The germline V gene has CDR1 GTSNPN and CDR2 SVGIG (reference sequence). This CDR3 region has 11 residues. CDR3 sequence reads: CAWGGGDEQYF. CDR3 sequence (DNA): TGTGCCTGGGGAGGGGGGGACGAGCAGTACTTC.

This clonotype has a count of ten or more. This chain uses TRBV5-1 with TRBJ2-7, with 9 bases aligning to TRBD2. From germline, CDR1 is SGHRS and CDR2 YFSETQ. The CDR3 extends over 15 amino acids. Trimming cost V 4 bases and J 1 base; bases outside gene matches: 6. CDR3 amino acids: CASSASGAPSYEQYF. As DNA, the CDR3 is TGCGCCAGCAGCGCTAGCGGGGCCCCATCCTACGAGCAGTACTTC.

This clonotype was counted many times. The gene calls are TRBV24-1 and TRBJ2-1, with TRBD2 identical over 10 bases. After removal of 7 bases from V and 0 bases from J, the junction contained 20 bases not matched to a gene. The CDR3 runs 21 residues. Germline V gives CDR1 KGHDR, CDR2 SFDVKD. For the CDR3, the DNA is TGTGCCACCAGCCCTCCTGGAACCGGGACTAGCGACGGATTCTCCTACAATGAGCAGTTCTTC. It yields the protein CATSPPGTGTSDGFSYNEQFF.

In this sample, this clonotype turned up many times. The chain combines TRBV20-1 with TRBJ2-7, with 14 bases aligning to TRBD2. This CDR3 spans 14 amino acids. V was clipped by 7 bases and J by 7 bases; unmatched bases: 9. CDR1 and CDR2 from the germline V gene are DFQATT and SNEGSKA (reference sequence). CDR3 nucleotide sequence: TGCAGTGTAGGGGGACTAGCGGGAGCGGGAGAGCAGTACTTC. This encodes CSVGGLAGAGEQYF.